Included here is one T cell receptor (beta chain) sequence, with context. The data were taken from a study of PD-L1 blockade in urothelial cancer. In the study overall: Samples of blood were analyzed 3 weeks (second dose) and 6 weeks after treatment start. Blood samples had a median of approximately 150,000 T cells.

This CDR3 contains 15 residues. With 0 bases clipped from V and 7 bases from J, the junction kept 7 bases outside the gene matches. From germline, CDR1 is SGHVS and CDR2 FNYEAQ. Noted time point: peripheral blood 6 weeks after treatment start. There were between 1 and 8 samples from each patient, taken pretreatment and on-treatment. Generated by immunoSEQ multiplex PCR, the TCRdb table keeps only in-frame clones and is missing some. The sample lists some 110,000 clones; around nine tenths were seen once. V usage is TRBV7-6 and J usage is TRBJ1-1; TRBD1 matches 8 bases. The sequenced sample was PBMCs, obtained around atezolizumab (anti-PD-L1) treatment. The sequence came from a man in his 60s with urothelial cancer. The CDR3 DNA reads TGTGCCAGCAGCTTAGCGTCCCAGGGGGCGAATGAAGCTTTCTTT. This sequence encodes CASSLASQGANEAFF.